By sample fraction, the clone carrying this TCR beta chain is medium-sized. The antigen is not known. These data belong to a study of metastatic and nonmetastatic thyroid tumors. On the study more broadly: For malignant and benign thyroid patients, tumor or nodule tissue and blood were the sources whose repertoires were compared.

Germline lookup yields CDR1 SNHLY and CDR2 FYNNEI. The trim removed 6 bases at V and 2 bases at J, leaving 4 bases unmatched. CDR3 size: 14 residues. Source study methods: CDR3 was compared across clinicopathological groups, and the resulting differences were used to build a distant-metastasis classifier for papillary thyroid cancer. TCRdb re-processed the PCR reads through MiXCR. The authors' filters were not applied to this entry. The repertoire holds 30,000 or so clones, 20% to 30% seen once, with more than 2% in the top ten. All patients reached thyroid surgery having received no treatment beforehand. General observations from the study: TCR beta diversity was reportedly significantly higher in malignant thyroid tumors than benign nodules, in blood and tumor.

The V gene is TRBV2, the J gene TRBJ2-7; 10 bases agree with TRBD1. The sample consisted of blood. The clonotype was recovered from a female donor with papillary thyroid cancer or a benign thyroid nodule (not recorded which). Some clones in this sample may be carry-over from other donors' samples. The CDR3 protein is CASRVGTGAYEQYF. The DNA for the CDR3 is TGTGCCAGCAGGGTGGGGACAGGGGCCTACGAGCAGTACTTC.